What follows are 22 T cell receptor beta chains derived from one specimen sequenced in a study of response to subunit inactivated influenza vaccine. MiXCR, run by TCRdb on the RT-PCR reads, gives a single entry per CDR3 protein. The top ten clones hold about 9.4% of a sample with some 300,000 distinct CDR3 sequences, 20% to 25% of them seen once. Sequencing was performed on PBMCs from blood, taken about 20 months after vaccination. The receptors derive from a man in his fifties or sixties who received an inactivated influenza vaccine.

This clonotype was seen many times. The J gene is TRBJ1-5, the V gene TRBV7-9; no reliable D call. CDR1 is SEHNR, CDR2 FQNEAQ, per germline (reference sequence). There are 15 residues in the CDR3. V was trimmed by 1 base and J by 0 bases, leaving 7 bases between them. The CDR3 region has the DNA TGTGCCAGCAGCTTAGGTGCCAGTAGCAATCAGCCCCAGCATTTT. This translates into CASSLGASSNQPQHF.

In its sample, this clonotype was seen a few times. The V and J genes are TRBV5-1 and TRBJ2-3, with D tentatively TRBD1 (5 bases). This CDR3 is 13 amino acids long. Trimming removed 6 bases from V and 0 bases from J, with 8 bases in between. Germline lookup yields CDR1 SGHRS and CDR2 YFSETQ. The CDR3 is CASTTVSTDTQYF. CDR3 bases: TGCGCCAGCACGACAGTTAGCACAGATACGCAGTATTTT.

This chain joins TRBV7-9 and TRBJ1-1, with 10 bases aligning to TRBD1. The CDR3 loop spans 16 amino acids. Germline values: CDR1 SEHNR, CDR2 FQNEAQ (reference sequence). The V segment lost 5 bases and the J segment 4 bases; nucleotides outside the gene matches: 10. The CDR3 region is CASSARTGGQGTEAFF. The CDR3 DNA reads TGTGCCAGCAGCGCCCGGACAGGGGGTCAGGGCACTGAAGCTTTCTTT.

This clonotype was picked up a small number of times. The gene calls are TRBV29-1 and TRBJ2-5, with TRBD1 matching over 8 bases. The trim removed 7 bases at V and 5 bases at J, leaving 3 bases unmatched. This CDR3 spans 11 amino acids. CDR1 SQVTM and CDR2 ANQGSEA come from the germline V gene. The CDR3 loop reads CSGQGMETQYF. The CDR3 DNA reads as TGCAGCGGACAGGGGATGGAGACCCAGTACTTC.

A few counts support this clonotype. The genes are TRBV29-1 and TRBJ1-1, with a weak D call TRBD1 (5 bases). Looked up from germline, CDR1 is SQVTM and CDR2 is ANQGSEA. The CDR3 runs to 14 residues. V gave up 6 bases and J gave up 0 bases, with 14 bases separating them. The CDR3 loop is CSVRDGLMNTEAFF. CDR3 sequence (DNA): TGCAGCGTCCGGGACGGTCTCATGAACACTGAAGCTTTCTTT. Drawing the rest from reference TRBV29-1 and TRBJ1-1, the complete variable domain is SAVISQKPSRDICQRGTSLTIQCQVDSQVTMMFWYRQQPGQSLTLIATANQGSEATYESGFVIDKFPISRPNLTFSTLTVSNMSPEDSSIYLCSVRDGLMNTEAFFGQGTRLTVV.

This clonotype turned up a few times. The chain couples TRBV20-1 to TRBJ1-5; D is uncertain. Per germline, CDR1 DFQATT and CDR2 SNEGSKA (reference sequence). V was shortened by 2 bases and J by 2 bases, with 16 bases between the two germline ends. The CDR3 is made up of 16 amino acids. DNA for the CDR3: TGCAGTGCTAGAAGACCCGACGTCCGGGGCAATCAGCCCCAGCATTTT. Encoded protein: CSARRPDVRGNQPQHF.

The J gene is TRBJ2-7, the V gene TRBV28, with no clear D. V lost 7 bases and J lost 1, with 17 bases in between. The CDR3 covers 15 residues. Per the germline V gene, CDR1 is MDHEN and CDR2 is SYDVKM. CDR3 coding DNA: TGTGCCAGCAAACGGCTAGAAGGGCTTTCCTACGAGCAGTACTTC. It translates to CASKRLEGLSYEQYF.

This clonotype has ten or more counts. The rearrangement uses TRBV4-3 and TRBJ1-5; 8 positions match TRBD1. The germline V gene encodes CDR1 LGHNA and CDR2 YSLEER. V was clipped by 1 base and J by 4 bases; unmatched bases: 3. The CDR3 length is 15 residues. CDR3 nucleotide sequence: TGCGCCAGCAGCCAAGGGACAGGGAATAATCAGCCCCAGCATTTT. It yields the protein CASSQGTGNNQPQHF.

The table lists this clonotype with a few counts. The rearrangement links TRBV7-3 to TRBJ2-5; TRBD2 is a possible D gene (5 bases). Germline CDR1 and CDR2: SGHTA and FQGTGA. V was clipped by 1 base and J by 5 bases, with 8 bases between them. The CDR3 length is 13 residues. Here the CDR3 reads CASSLSGRETQYF. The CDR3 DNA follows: TGTGCCAGCAGCTTAAGCGGGCGGGAGACCCAGTACTTC. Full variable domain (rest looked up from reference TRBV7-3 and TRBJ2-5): GAGVSQTPSNKVTEKGKYVELRCDPISGHTALYWYRQSLGQGPEFLIYFQGTGAADDSGLPNDRFFAVRPEGSVSTLKIQRTERGDSAVYLCASSLSGRETQYFGPGTRLLVL.

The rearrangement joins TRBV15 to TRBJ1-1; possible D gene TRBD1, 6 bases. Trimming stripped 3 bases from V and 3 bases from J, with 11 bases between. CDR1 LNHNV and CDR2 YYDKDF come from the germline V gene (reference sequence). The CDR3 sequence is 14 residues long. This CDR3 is CATSRKTGYTEAFF. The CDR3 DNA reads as TGTGCCACCAGCAGGAAGACAGGATACACTGAAGCTTTCTTT.

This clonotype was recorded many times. CDR3 region: CASSLVSGGYNGYTF. The CDR3 bases are TGTGCCAGCAGCTTAGTGTCCGGGGGCTATAATGGCTACACCTTC. This sequence joins TRBV11-2 and TRBJ1-2, with D tentatively TRBD1 (6 bases). The CDR3 extends over 15 amino acids. Germline V gene data show CDR1 as SGHAT and CDR2 as FQNNGV. The germline V and J ends were trimmed by 1 base and 6 bases, with 15 bases remaining between them.

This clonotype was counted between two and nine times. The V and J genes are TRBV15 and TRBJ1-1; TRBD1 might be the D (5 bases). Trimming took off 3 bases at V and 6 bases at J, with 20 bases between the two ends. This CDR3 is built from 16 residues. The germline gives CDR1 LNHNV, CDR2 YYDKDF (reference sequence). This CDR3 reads CATSSAPNGRAAEAFF. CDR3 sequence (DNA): TGTGCCACCAGCAGTGCCCCCAACGGCAGGGCCGCTGAAGCTTTCTTT.

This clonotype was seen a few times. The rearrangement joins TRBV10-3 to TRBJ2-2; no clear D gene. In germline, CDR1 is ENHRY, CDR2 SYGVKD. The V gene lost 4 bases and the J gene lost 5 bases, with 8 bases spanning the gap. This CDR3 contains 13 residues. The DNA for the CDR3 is TGTGCCATCAGTGGACCGGAGACCGGGGAGCTGTTTTTT. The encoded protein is CAISGPETGELFF.

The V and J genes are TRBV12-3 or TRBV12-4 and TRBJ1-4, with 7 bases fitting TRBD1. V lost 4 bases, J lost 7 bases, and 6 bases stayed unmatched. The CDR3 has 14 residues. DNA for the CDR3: TGTGCCAGCAGTTCCTCGGACAGGTTTGAAAAACTGTTTTTT. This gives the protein CASSSSDRFEKLFF.

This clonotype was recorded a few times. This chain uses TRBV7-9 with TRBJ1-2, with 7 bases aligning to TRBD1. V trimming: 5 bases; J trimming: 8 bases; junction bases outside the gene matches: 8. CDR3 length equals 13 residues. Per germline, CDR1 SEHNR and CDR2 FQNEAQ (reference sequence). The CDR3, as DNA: TGTGCCAGCAGCCCGAGGGGGCGCCGCGGCTACACCTTC. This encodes CASSPRGRRGYTF. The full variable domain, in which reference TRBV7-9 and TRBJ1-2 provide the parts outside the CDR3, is DTGVSQNPRHKITKRGQNVTFRCDPISEHNRLYWYRQTLGQGPEFLTYFQNEAQLEKSRLLSDRFSAERPKGSFSTLEIQRTEQGDSAMYLCASSPRGRRGYTFGSGTRLTVV.

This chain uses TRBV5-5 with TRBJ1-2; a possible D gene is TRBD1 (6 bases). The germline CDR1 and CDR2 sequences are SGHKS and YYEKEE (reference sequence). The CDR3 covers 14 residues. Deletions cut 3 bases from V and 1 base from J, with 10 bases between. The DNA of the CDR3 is TGTGCCAGCAGCTGGCAGGACAGTAACTATGGCTACACCTTC. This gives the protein CASSWQDSNYGYTF.

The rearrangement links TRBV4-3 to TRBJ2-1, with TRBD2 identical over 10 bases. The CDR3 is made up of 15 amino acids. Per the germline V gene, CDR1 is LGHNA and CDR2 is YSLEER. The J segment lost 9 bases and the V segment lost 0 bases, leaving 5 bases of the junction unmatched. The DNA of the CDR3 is TGCGCCAGCAGCCAAGAACTAGCGGGAATGCCTGAGCAGTTCTTC. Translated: CASSQELAGMPEQFF.

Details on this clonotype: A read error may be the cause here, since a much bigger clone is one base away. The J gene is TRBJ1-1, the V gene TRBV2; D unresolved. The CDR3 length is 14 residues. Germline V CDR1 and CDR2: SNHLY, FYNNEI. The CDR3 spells CASSDEWVATEALF. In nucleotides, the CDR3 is TGTGCCAGCAGTGATGAGTGGGTGGCCACTGAAGCTTTGTTT.

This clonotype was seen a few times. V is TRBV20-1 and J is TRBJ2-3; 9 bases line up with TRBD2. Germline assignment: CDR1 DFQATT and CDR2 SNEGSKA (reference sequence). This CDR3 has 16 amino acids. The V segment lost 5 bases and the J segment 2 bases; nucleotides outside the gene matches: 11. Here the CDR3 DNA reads TGCAGTGCTGGACCTTCTAGCGGGGTTATCACAGATACGCAGTATTTT. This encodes CSAGPSSGVITDTQYF.

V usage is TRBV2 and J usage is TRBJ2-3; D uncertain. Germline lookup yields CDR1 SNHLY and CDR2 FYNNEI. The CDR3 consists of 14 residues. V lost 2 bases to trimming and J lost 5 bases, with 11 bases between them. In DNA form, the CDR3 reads TGTGCCAGCAGTGAAATGTCAGTAGAAGATACGCAGTATTTT. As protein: CASSEMSVEDTQYF.

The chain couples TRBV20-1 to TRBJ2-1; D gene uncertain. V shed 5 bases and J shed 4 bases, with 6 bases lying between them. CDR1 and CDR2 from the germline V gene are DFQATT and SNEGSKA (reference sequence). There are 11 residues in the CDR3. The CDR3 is CSALEYNEQFF. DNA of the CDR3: TGCAGTGCTCTCGAATACAATGAGCAGTTCTTC.

The CDR3 DNA reads TGTGCCACCAGTGATAGTGGGATTGGGCAAGAGACCCAGTACTTC. The encoded protein is CATSDSGIGQETQYF. V and J are TRBV24-1 and TRBJ2-5; D is unresolved. Germline CDR1 is KGHDR and CDR2 is SFDVKD. The CDR3 has 15 amino acids. Trimming shortened V by 3 bases and J by 2 bases, and 12 bases separated the two germline ends.